These 2 T cell receptor beta chains were all obtained from the same sample, sequenced in a study of cytomegalovirus exposure and HLA in healthy donors. Primers included in the PCR were 60 Vbeta and 13 Jbeta primers. Sequencing used immunoSEQ multiplex PCR; TCRdb keeps in-frame clones, though not all of them. The table includes fewer than 250,000 clones, roughly 84% detected once. The sample taken for sequencing was PBMCs. The receptors originated from a boy aged 2-9 years in good health and CMV-seronegative.

The genes are TRBV19 and TRBJ1-2; no clear D gene. Trimming left V 7 bases short and J 2 bases short, with 14 bases between. Germline CDR1 and CDR2: LNHDA and SQIVND (reference sequence). There are 14 residues in the CDR3. In DNA form, the CDR3 reads TGTGCCAGTAAGCCGTTTGGAGTAAACTATGGCTACACCTTC. Residues: CASKPFGVNYGYTF.

The chain couples TRBV29-1 to TRBJ2-7; TRBD1 matches 7 bases. V dropped 2 bases and J dropped 2; count of bases not matched to a gene: 12. CDR1 is SQVTM and CDR2 is ANQGSEA in the germline V gene. The CDR3 loop spans 16 amino acids. CDR3 bases: TGCAGCGTTGAATCCCCGGGACAGAAAAACCCCTACGAGCAGTACTTC. It encodes CSVESPGQKNPYEQYF.